This T cell receptor beta chain is drawn from a study of cytomegalovirus exposure and HLA in healthy donors. Study results and caveats: Published work reported that the classifier diagnosed cytomegalovirus status with high specificity and sensitivity.

The donors, nominally healthy at sampling, likely had unrecorded immune exposures. Concerning this clone itself: The target antigen is unknown.

PCR primers comprised 60 Vbeta and 13 Jbeta primers. Data came from immunoSEQ multiplex PCR; TCRdb stores just in-frame clones and leaves some out. The table lists over 130,000 clones, over 75% of them singletons. Germline V gene sequence: CDR1 MGHRA, CDR2 YSYEKL. Between the trimmed V and J ends, which lost 0 bases and 4 bases, there was a span of 18 bases. The CDR3 consists of 17 residues. Material for sequencing was PBMCs. This chain links TRBV4-1 with TRBJ2-5; D not certain. The origin of this receptor is a man in his forties in good health and CMV-seronegative. The CDR3 spells CASSQDRGLAPGETQYF. DNA of the CDR3: TGCGCCAGCAGCCAAGATCGTGGGCTCGCCCCAGGAGAGACCCAGTACTTC.